These T cell receptor beta chains were read from a single sample in a study of spatial heterogeneity in lung cancer. Via MiXCR, TCRdb re-called the 5' RACE reads, giving one row per CDR3 protein. The sample lists roughly 10,000 distinct CDR3 sequences, 12% occurring once. The input for sequencing was lung tumor tissue, taken at surgery. The source is a female donor with early-stage non-small cell lung cancer. The CDR3 runs from the conserved cysteine through the conserved F or W. A D gene is named only where the DNA matches it firmly. Part of the rows lack a size; the others show once, few, many or a class for expanded clones.

v_gene	j_gene	abundance	d_gene	CDR3aa	CDR3nt
TRBV7-2	TRBJ1-4	medium-sized	TRBD1	CASRRQGGSEKLFF	TGTGCCAGCCGCCGACAGGGCGGTAGTGAAAAACTGTTTTTT
TRBV4-1	TRBJ2-5	many	TRBD1	CASSQASGQGEETQYF	TGCGCCAGCAGCCAAGCCTCTGGACAGGGGGAAGAGACCCAGTACTTC
TRBV6-5	TRBJ1-1	many	.	CASRPIDRNTEAFF	TGTGCCAGCAGACCTATAGACAGGAACACTGAAGCTTTCTTT
TRBV7-6	TRBJ2-3	many	.	CASSLGGPSTDTQYF	TGTGCCAGCAGCTTAGGGGGCCCTAGCACAGATACGCAGTATTTT
TRBV29-1	TRBJ1-1	many	.	CSVAGTMNTEAFF	TGCAGCGTTGCCGGCACCATGAACACTGAAGCTTTCTTT
TRBV20-1	TRBJ1-2	many	.	CSAREAVSDGYTF	TGCAGTGCTAGAGAGGCCGTTTCCGATGGCTACACCTTC
TRBV6-2/TRBV6-3	TRBJ2-7	many	TRBD2	CASSSTSGRDEQYF	TGTGCCAGCAGTTCGACTAGCGGGAGGGACGAGCAGTACTTC
TRBV14	TRBJ2-1	few	.	CASSQDKWEQRLALDGNEQFF	TGTGCCAGCAGCCAAGATAAGTGGGAGCAGAGGCTCGCGTTGGATGGGAATGAGCAGTTCTTC
TRBV4-1	TRBJ2-3	many	.	CASSQERGDSTDTQYF	TGCGCCAGCAGCCAAGAACGAGGGGACAGCACAGATACGCAGTATTTT
TRBV18	TRBJ2-3	.	.	CASSPDSSTDTQYF	TGTGCCAGCTCACCGGATAGTAGCACAGATACGCAGTATTTT
TRBV19	TRBJ2-1	many	.	CASSILENEQFF	TGTGCCAGTAGTATCTTGGAAAATGAGCAGTTCTTC
TRBV7-9	TRBJ1-4	.	TRBD1	CASSPSGGSNEKLFF	TGTGCCAGCAGCCCCTCAGGGGGGTCTAATGAAAAACTGTTTTTT
TRBV2	TRBJ2-1	medium-sized	TRBD2	CASSEALLTSGSSYNEQFF	TGTGCCAGCAGTGAAGCATTATTGACTAGCGGGAGCTCCTACAATGAGCAGTTCTTC
TRBV5-1	TRBJ2-7	medium-sized	.	CASSVYADSYEQYF	TGCGCCAGCAGCGTTTATGCAGACTCCTACGAGCAGTACTTC
TRBV28	TRBJ2-3	many	.	CASSRGGASGTDTQYF	TGTGCCAGCAGTCGGGGCGGGGCTAGCGGCACAGATACGCAGTATTTT
TRBV6-2/TRBV6-3	TRBJ1-5	.	.	CASSPTGSHQPQHF	TGTGCCAGCAGTCCTACAGGATCTCATCAGCCCCAGCATTTT
TRBV6-2/TRBV6-3	TRBJ1-2	.	.	CASTGGSYGYTF	TGTGCCAGCACGGGGGGCAGCTATGGCTACACCTTC
TRBV19	TRBJ1-5	few	.	CANTGTSNQPQHF	TGTGCTAACACAGGGACAAGCAATCAGCCCCAGCATTTT